This T cell receptor beta chain originates from a study of blood T cell repertoires in COVID-19. Participants, roughly 18 to 100 years old, spanned around 26 US areas. Two consecutive negative NP/OP PCR tests, clearance, or resolved symptoms defined Cohort 3 recovery. Sequencing used immunoSEQ multiplex PCR; TCRdb keeps in-frame clones, though not all of them. The table includes over 150,000 clones, about four fifths detected once. The CDR3 contains 16 residues. Germline values: CDR1 SGHTA, CDR2 FQGNSA. Germline trimming cut 1 base from V and 0 bases from J; bases unmatched to any gene: 3. Sequenced: PBMCs or T cells enriched from blood (not recorded which). This chain connects TRBV7-2 to TRBJ2-1; 7 nucleotides line up with TRBD2. This receptor was obtained from a woman aged 55-70 years who had recovered from COVID-19. The CDR3 DNA reads as TGTGCCAGCAGCTTAGGGTGGGGGGGCTCCTACAATGAGCAGTTCTTC. Translation gives CASSLGWGGSYNEQFF.